The TCR beta chain described here comes from a study of CD8+ T cells in alopecia areata. Study outcomes and limitations: Elevated clonality characterized lesional scalp relative to normal scalp, particularly in alopecia totalis/universalis. Sequenced scalp T cells also include alphabeta T cells resident in normal skin.

Treatment given: oral pan-JAK inhibitor, 5-10 mg twice daily. As concerns this clone: Its matching antigen is unknown.

Extraction of RNA preceded its reverse transcription into cDNA, which served as the sequencing template. The protocol was immunoSEQ multiplex PCR, while the TCRdb copy is restricted to in-frame clones and leaves out a portion. The sample has roughly 110,000 clones; around 83% are singletons. The germline CDR1 and CDR2 sequences are MNHEY and SMNVEV (reference sequence). Trimming removed 8 bases from V and 7 bases from J, with 17 bases in between. CDR3 length: 13 amino acids. This chain joins TRBV27 and TRBJ1-2, with TRBD1 as a possible D gene (5 bases). Source: CD8+ T cells sorted from blood, taken at week 24, from a patient treated with tofacitinib. The clonotype originates from a human donor with alopecia areata. The CDR3 reads CASARGEKGGYTF. CDR3 sequence (DNA): TGTGCCAGCGCGAGAGGGGAAAAGGGTGGCTACACCTTC.